This T cell receptor (beta chain) was sequenced during a study of T cell responses to AZD1222 COVID-19 vaccine. Whole-study results and caveats: Nearly half of the spike-specific TCRs reportedly recognize variant regions that carry no mutations. Most donors were white British and more were female, and clonal diversity was possibly underestimated. Only 5 or 6 AZD1222 recipients were seropositive at baseline.

This clone has more than one count but fewer than ten. Its antigen is still unknown. Other DNA variants within this sample encode the same CDR3. The germline V gene encodes CDR1 MNHEY and CDR2 SVGAGI. This CDR3 is built from 12 residues. V lost 5 bases and J lost 7, with 6 bases in between. Profiled with immunoSEQ multiplex PCR; TCRdb holds only in-frame clones, not every one. The table has some 140,000 clones, less than 95% seen once. This chain joins TRBV6-5 and TRBJ1-6; D not resolved. The receptor was derived from an adult in good health. The source was peripheral blood, collected on day 0 of AZD1222 vaccination. In DNA, the CDR3 is TGTGCCAGCAGTCAACGAAATTCACCCCTCCACTTT. Its translation: CASSQRNSPLHF.